Presented here are 25 T cell receptor beta chains from one specimen sequenced in a study of low-dose radiotherapy and immunotherapy resistance in tumors. Both TCRalpha and TCRbeta chains were reverse transcribed with V-gene-specific primers. A constant-region primer paired with the V-primer adapter amplified TCRs over around 18 PCR cycles. TCRdb redid the calling of the reads with MiXCR, one entry per CDR3 protein. In the table there are under 110,000 distinct CDR3 sequences, roughly 20% of which are singletons. Time point: after trial treatment. Treatment of the sample: LDRT plus nivolumab, ipilimumab, low-dose cyclophosphamide and aspirin (RACIN trial). This specimen consisted of PBMCs, obtained after low-dose radiotherapy plus immunotherapy. The origin of the receptors is a male donor with prostate cancer.

This clonotype was seen ten or more times. The chain carries TRBV10-3 and TRBJ2-1, with a weak D call TRBD1 (5 bases). Germline V gene data show CDR1 as ENHRY and CDR2 as SYGVKD. Trimming pared 6 bases from V and 0 bases from J, leaving 6 bases between. The length of the CDR3 is 13 residues. The CDR3 bases are TGTGCCATCAGCGACAGCTCCTACAATGAGCAGTTCTTC. Translated, it gives CAISDSSYNEQFF.

This clonotype showed up many times. The V and J genes are TRBV13 and TRBJ2-4, with a weak D call TRBD2 (6 bases). In germline, CDR1 is PRHDT, CDR2 FYEKMQ (reference sequence). The V and J ends lost 4 bases and 6 bases respectively, with 13 bases between them. The CDR3 is 14 amino acids. CDR3 protein: CASSSFRRGNIQYF. In DNA, the CDR3 is TGTGCCAGCAGCTCGTTCAGGCGGGGAAACATTCAGTACTTC.

This clonotype appeared many times. This chain joins TRBV7-9 and TRBJ1-6; D not certain. Germline lookup yields CDR1 SEHNR and CDR2 FQNEAQ (reference sequence). V dropped 7 bases and J dropped 6 bases, with 13 bases sitting between them. This CDR3 is built from 14 residues. For the CDR3, the DNA is TGTGCCAGCACCCTACTTGTGGGTAATTCACCCCTCCACTTT. Amino acids: CASTLLVGNSPLHF.

This clonotype has at least ten counts. The rearrangement joins TRBV7-4 to TRBJ2-7, with a weak D call TRBD1 (6 bases). Germline assignment: CDR1 SGHVT and CDR2 SQSDAQ. This CDR3 spans 14 amino acids. V lost 5 bases and J 9 bases, leaving 20 bases between the germline ends. The CDR3 loop reads CASSPPGHSLGQYF. CDR3 nucleotide sequence: TGTGCCAGCAGCCCACCGGGACACAGCCTGGGGCAGTACTTC.

This clonotype has ten or more counts. This sequence joins TRBV6-6 and TRBJ2-1, with D possibly being TRBD1 (6 bases). V gave up 6 bases and J gave up 9 bases, with 21 bases separating them. CDR3 length: 15 amino acids. Per the germline V gene, CDR1 is MNHNY and CDR2 is SVGAGI (reference sequence). The CDR3 DNA reads TGTGCCAGCAGAGATACACGGGCAGGGGTTTTTGAGCAGTTCTTC. It translates to CASRDTRAGVFEQFF.

The chain joins TRBV7-8 to TRBJ1-5; TRBD1 matches at 8 bases. The V gene's germline CDR1 is SGHVS and CDR2 FQNEAQ. The CDR3 is 17 residues long. The ends lost 1 base at V and 6 bases at J; junction bases unmatched: 11. The DNA of the CDR3 is TGTGCCAGCAGCTTAGAGGGCAGGGGGCTGAGAGGTCAGCCCCAGCATTTT. This codes for CASSLEGRGLRGQPQHF.

In this sample, this clonotype turned up many times. V usage is TRBV2 and J usage is TRBJ1-5; D is uncertain. Trimming pared 3 bases from V and 15 bases from J, leaving 12 bases between. This CDR3 contains 11 residues. Germline CDR1 SNHLY, CDR2 FYNNEI. DNA for the CDR3: TGTGCCAGCAGTGATAGCGGTTTCCGGCATTTT. This codes for CASSDSGFRHF. Complete variable domain (other parts from reference TRBV2 and TRBJ1-5): EPEVTQTPSHQVTQMGQEVILRCVPISNHLYFYWYRQILGQKVEFLVSFYNNEISEKSEIFDDQFSVERPDGSNFTLKIRSTKLEDSAMYFCASSDSGFRHFGDGTRLSIL.

This clonotype was detected ten times or more. The rearrangement joins TRBV5-4 to TRBJ2-3, with D perhaps TRBD2 (6 bases). Trimming removed 3 bases from V and 2 bases from J, with 16 bases in between. This CDR3 contains 16 residues. Germline V CDR1 and CDR2: SGHNT, YYREEE (reference sequence). The CDR3 coding sequence is TGTGCCAGCAGCTGGGGACGGGGGAGACCCACAGATACGCAGTATTTT. As protein: CASSWGRGRPTDTQYF.

The chain has TRBV25-1 and TRBJ1-2, with a tentative D call TRBD1 (6 bases). V lost 2 bases to trimming and J lost 5 bases, with 18 bases between them. The germline V gene encodes CDR1 MGHDK and CDR2 SYGVNS. The CDR3 sequence is 16 residues long. The CDR3 bases are TGTGCCAGCAGTGAACATTCGCAGGGGATGCGGTATGGCTACACCTTC. Translating gives CASSEHSQGMRYGYTF.

This clonotype was counted many times. The chain combines TRBV14 with TRBJ2-3; 7 bases are a match to TRBD2. V was pared by 2 bases and J by 0 bases, with 11 bases of the junction left unmatched. The CDR3 loop spans 18 amino acids. Germline lookup yields CDR1 SGHDN and CDR2 FVKESK. This chain's CDR3 is CASSQSWVLAPSTDTQYF. CDR3 coding DNA: TGTGCCAGCAGCCAAAGTTGGGTACTAGCGCCTAGCACAGATACGCAGTATTTT.

At least ten counts were recorded for this clonotype. The chain carries TRBV10-3 and TRBJ1-2; possibly TRBD1 for D (5 bases). Germline CDR1 ENHRY, CDR2 SYGVKD. CDR3 length equals 13 residues. Trimming pared 4 bases from V and 6 bases from J, leaving 12 bases between. The CDR3 coding sequence is TGTGCCATCAGTGGTTCGACGGGGGATGGCTACACCTTC. This sequence encodes CAISGSTGDGYTF.

The chain is built from TRBV28 and TRBJ2-1; 9 bases are a match to TRBD2. Germline loops: CDR1 MDHEN, CDR2 SYDVKM. The CDR3 length is 15 residues. Losses at the gene ends were 5 bases for V and 7 bases for J; bases not matched to a gene: 9. In DNA form, the CDR3 reads TGTGCCAGCAGTCCGCGGGGGGGAGCTAGAAATGAGCAGTTCTTC. Translated, it gives CASSPRGGARNEQFF.

This clonotype occurred many times. The V gene is TRBV6-4, the J gene TRBJ1-1, with D unresolved. V was pared by 6 bases and J by 0 bases, with 11 bases between. Germline V gene data show CDR1 as MRHNA and CDR2 as SNTAGT. The CDR3 extends over 14 amino acids. The CDR3 DNA reads as TGTGCCAGCAGCCCCGACCCAATGAACACTGAAGCTTTCTTT. Translating gives CASSPDPMNTEAFF.

This clonotype was detected a few times. This rearrangement joins TRBV3-1 to TRBJ2-6; TRBD2 matches 7 bases. The CDR3 length is 16 residues. Germline CDR1 and CDR2: LGHDT and YNNKEL (reference sequence). V was pared by 0 bases and J by 2 bases, with 1 base of the junction left unmatched. The CDR3 region has the DNA TGTGCCAGCAGCCAAGATGGGGGGGCTGGGGCCAACGTCCTGACTTTC. This translates into CASSQDGGAGANVLTF.

This clonotype was found many times. The V and J genes are TRBV12-3 or TRBV12-4 and TRBJ2-7, with D possibly TRBD1 on 5 matching bases. The V end was cut by 3 bases, the J end by 7 bases, with 13 bases between. This CDR3 is 13 amino acids long. The CDR3 sequence is CASSFGVAGEQYF. The DNA for the CDR3 is TGTGCCAGCAGTTTTGGAGTAGCAGGGGAGCAGTACTTC.

This clonotype has only a few counts. The chain has TRBV9 and TRBJ2-3; the match to TRBD2 covers 7 bases. This CDR3 spans 15 amino acids. Germline CDR1 SGDLS, CDR2 YYNGEE. The V and J ends lost 2 bases and 4 bases, in that order; junction bases with no gene match: 7. DNA of the CDR3: TGTGCCAGCAGCGTGGTACTAGCGCCCTCAGATACGCAGTATTTT. Translated: CASSVVLAPSDTQYF.

The chain combines TRBV3-1 with TRBJ2-3; 7 bases are shared with TRBD1. The germline V gene has CDR1 LGHDT and CDR2 YNNKEL (reference sequence). CDR3 length: 19 residues. The J segment lost 1 base and the V segment lost 4 bases, leaving 17 bases of the junction unmatched. The CDR3 DNA reads as TGTGCCAGCAGCCCTCGGATCGGTGGGGACAGAGGGGGCACAGATACGCAGTATTTT. Amino acid sequence: CASSPRIGGDRGGTDTQYF.

This clonotype appeared once. The chain employs TRBV20-1 and TRBJ2-5; a weak D match, TRBD2 (7 bases). The CDR3 has 17 residues. V was trimmed by 0 bases and J by 1 base, leaving 18 bases between them. In germline, CDR1 is DFQATT, CDR2 SNEGSKA (reference sequence). CDR3 nucleotide sequence: TGCAGTGCTAGAGAGGGGGGGGGCGGCTTATCCCAAGAGACCCAGTACTTC. Amino acids: CSAREGGGGLSQETQYF.

This clonotype was picked up a small number of times. This sequence joins TRBV20-1 and TRBJ2-7; possible D gene TRBD2, 6 bases. The CDR3 covers 13 residues. CDR1 DFQATT and CDR2 SNEGSKA come from the germline V gene (reference sequence). V lost 1 base and J lost 7, with 14 bases in between. CDR3 sequence (DNA): TGCAGTGCTAGAGTAGCGGCCGCCTGGGAGCAGTACTTC. This translates into CSARVAAAWEQYF.

This clonotype has a count of ten or more. V usage is TRBV4-1 and J usage is TRBJ1-2; D ambiguous. The CDR3 spans 19 residues. V was clipped by 1 base and J by 0 bases, with 21 bases between them. In germline, CDR1 is MGHRA, CDR2 YSYEKL. CDR3 in amino acids: CASSQGILRRVRANYGYTF. CDR3 DNA sequence: TGCGCCAGCAGCCAAGGGATCCTGAGGAGAGTTCGAGCTAACTATGGCTACACCTTC.

V gene TRBV5-1 combines with J gene TRBJ1-3; 10 bases are shared with TRBD1. Germline loops: CDR1 SGHRS, CDR2 YFSETQ. The CDR3 extends over 17 amino acids. V dropped 7 bases and J dropped 3; count of bases not matched to a gene: 13. The CDR3 sequence is CASAPSFGTGVGNTIYF. Here the CDR3 DNA reads TGCGCCAGCGCTCCGAGTTTCGGGACAGGGGTTGGAAACACCATATATTTT.

Ten or more counts support this clonotype. This chain uses TRBV30 with TRBJ1-5; D unclear. V was pared by 0 bases and J by 5 bases, with 8 bases between. From germline, CDR1 is GTSNPN and CDR2 SVGIG (reference sequence). The CDR3 spans 13 residues. The CDR3 region is CAWSVRWDQPQHF. CDR3 coding DNA: TGTGCCTGGAGTGTACGGTGGGATCAGCCCCAGCATTTT.

In its sample, this clonotype was seen many times. The chain uses TRBV29-1 and TRBJ2-1; tentative D call: TRBD2 (5 bases). Germline V gene lookup returns CDR1 SQVTM and CDR2 ANQGSEA. Trimming removed 0 bases at V and 11 bases at J, with 17 bases between. CDR3 length: 14 amino acids. CDR3 residues: CSVEEAADPGKQFF. CDR3 bases: TGCAGCGTTGAAGAGGCAGCGGACCCGGGAAAGCAGTTCTTC.

This clonotype was picked up many times. The chain joins TRBV5-1 to TRBJ2-3; TRBD1 might be the D (7 bases). CDR1 is SGHRS and CDR2 is YFSETQ in the germline V gene. The CDR3 runs 15 residues. V shed 4 bases and J shed 0 bases, with 12 bases lying between them. The CDR3: CASSAGGPSTDTQYF. In DNA, the CDR3 is TGCGCCAGCAGCGCAGGGGGGCCGAGCACAGATACGCAGTATTTT.

This clonotype was counted many times. This rearrangement joins TRBV4-1 to TRBJ2-2, with D unclear. V was trimmed by 1 base and J by 7 bases, leaving 4 bases between them. Per germline, CDR1 MGHRA and CDR2 YSYEKL. The CDR3 consists of 12 residues. The CDR3 nucleotides are TGCGCCAGCAGCCAAGGGTTCGGGGAGCTGTTTTTT. Amino acid sequence: CASSQGFGELFF.